Each of the 32 T cell receptor beta chains below was sequenced from the same sample in a study of blood T cell repertoires in COVID-19. Using immunoSEQ multiplex PCR, the repertoire was profiled, and TCRdb retains in-frame clones only, with some absent. The data show around 140,000 clones, roughly 84% seen once. The sequenced material came from peripheral blood. Receptors were obtained from a human donor in a cohort sampled during active COVID-19.

The chain recombines TRBV11-1 with TRBJ1-4; no clear D. CDR3 length: 13 amino acids. Germline assignment: CDR1 SGHAT and CDR2 FQDESV (reference sequence). The ends were cut back, 1 base at V and 6 bases at J, with 6 bases in the middle. CDR3 sequence reads: CASSLGAYEKLFF. Here the CDR3 DNA reads TGTGCCAGCAGCTTAGGGGCGTATGAAAAACTGTTTTTT. The full variable domain, completed using reference TRBV11-1 and TRBJ1-4, is EAEVAQSPRYKITEKSQAVAFWCDPISGHATLYWYRQILGQGPELLVQFQDESVVDDSQLPKDRFSAERLKGVDSTLKIQPAELGDSAMYLCASSLGAYEKLFFGSGTQLSVL.

The chain carries TRBV6-6 and TRBJ2-7; 9 bases align to TRBD2. Per the germline V gene, CDR1 is MNHNY and CDR2 is SVGAGI (reference sequence). The CDR3 contains 14 residues. V lost 4 bases to trimming and J lost 5 bases; unmatched junction nucleotides: 6. The CDR3 nucleotides are TGTGCCAGCAGTTTCAGCGGGGGGCGGGACGAGCAGTACTTC. Its translation is CASSFSGGRDEQYF.

The J gene is TRBJ1-3, the V gene TRBV9; 7 bases are a match to TRBD1. With V trimmed by 3 bases and J by 0 bases, 9 bases remained unmatched. This CDR3 contains 17 residues. CDR1 and CDR2 from the germline V gene are SGDLS and YYNGEE. The CDR3 sequence is CASSASTGVFSGNTIYF. CDR3 in DNA: TGTGCCAGCAGCGCGTCCACAGGGGTCTTCTCTGGAAACACCATATATTTT.

The rearrangement links TRBV30 to TRBJ2-3; D might be TRBD2 (5 bases). Trimming stripped 7 bases from V and 4 bases from J, with 18 bases between. Germline V gene lookup returns CDR1 GTSNPN and CDR2 SVGIG (reference sequence). This CDR3 has 14 residues. The CDR3 bases are TGTGCCTACCTACTCCGGGGTCGGGCAGATACGCAGTATTTT. Residues: CAYLLRGRADTQYF. The whole variable domain, filled in from reference TRBV30 and TRBJ2-3, reads SQTIHQWPATLVQPVGSPLSLECTVEGTSNPNLYWYRQAAGRGLQLLFYSVGIGQISSEVPQNLSASRPQDRQFILSSKKLLLSDSGFYLCAYLLRGRADTQYFGPGTRLTVL.

The rearrangement joins TRBV5-6 to TRBJ2-2, with TRBD2 identical over 10 bases. This CDR3 region has 17 residues. Trimming at V came to 2 bases and at J to 2 bases, leaving 6 bases not matched to a gene. In germline, CDR1 is SGHDT, CDR2 YYEEEE. The CDR3 loop is CASSFAGLADNTGELFF. CDR3 DNA: TGTGCCAGCAGCTTTGCCGGACTAGCGGACAACACCGGGGAGCTGTTTTTT.

This clone appeared many times. The rearrangement joins TRBV11-2 to TRBJ2-7, with TRBD1 matching 7 bases. Per germline, CDR1 SGHAT and CDR2 FQNNGV. After removal of 1 base from V and 3 bases from J, the junction contained 3 bases not matched to a gene. The CDR3 covers 14 residues. The CDR3 protein is CASSLGGGVYEQYV. CDR3 nucleotides: TGTGCCAGCAGCTTAGGAGGGGGCGTCTACGAGCAGTACGTC.

The chain has TRBV6-1 and TRBJ1-1, with D possibly being TRBD1 (5 bases). CDR3 length: 15 amino acids. Germline values: CDR1 MNHNS, CDR2 SASEGT. The V gene lost 2 bases and the J gene lost 4 bases, with 14 bases spanning the gap. CDR3 residues: CASSEPFQGITEAFF. CDR3 DNA sequence: TGTGCCAGCAGTGAACCCTTTCAGGGTATCACTGAAGCTTTCTTT.

V is TRBV6-1 and J is TRBJ2-1; TRBD2 matches at 12 bases. Looked up from germline, CDR1 is MNHNS and CDR2 is SASEGT. Trimming took 3 bases from V and 4 from J; bases not matched to a gene: 4. The CDR3 runs 16 residues. The CDR3 bases are TGTGCCAGCAGTGAGCGGACTAGCGGGATGTACAATGAGCAGTTCTTC. Translating gives CASSERTSGMYNEQFF.

This chain uses TRBV5-1 with TRBJ2-1; TRBD1 aligns across 7 bases. This CDR3 is 16 amino acids long. CDR1 and CDR2 from the germline V gene are SGHRS and YFSETQ. V shed 0 bases and J 3 bases; nucleotides not matched to a gene: 6. The CDR3 coding sequence is TGCGCCAGCAGCTTGGGACAGGGTACCCACTACAATGAGCAGTTCTTC. It translates to CASSLGQGTHYNEQFF. Full variable domain (outside the CDR3, taken from reference TRBV5-1 and TRBJ2-1): KAGVTQTPRYLIKTRGQQVTLSCSPISGHRSVSWYQQTPGQGLQFLFEYFSETQRNKGNFPGRFSGRQFSNSRSEMNVSTLELGDSALYLCASSLGQGTHYNEQFFGPGTRLTVL.

A note on this clone: One end of the junction varies from germline; a read error may be responsible. The chain has TRBV7-7 and TRBJ2-3; TRBD2 matches at 10 bases. From germline, CDR1 is SSHAT and CDR2 FNYEAQ (reference sequence). The CDR3 has 14 residues. CDR3 loop: CASSIAGGGNTQYF. The CDR3 nucleotides are TGTGCTAGCAGTATAGCGGGAGGAGGGAATACGCAGTATTTT.

V and J are TRBV5-1 and TRBJ2-3, with 9 bases that match TRBD2. CDR3 length: 15 residues. Trimming removed 6 bases from V and 0 bases from J; junction bases left unmatched: 5. Germline-derived CDR1 and CDR2 are SGHRS and YFSETQ. The CDR3 loop is CASTSSGGSTDTQYF. In nucleotides, the CDR3 is TGCGCCAGCACCAGTAGCGGGGGAAGCACAGATACGCAGTATTTT. The full variable domain, completed using reference TRBV5-1 and TRBJ2-3, is KAGVTQTPRYLIKTRGQQVTLSCSPISGHRSVSWYQQTPGQGLQFLFEYFSETQRNKGNFPGRFSGRQFSNSRSEMNVSTLELGDSALYLCASTSSGGSTDTQYFGPGTRLTVL.

The chain carries TRBV4-2 and TRBJ2-1; 10 nucleotides agree with TRBD2. CDR1 LGHNA and CDR2 YNFKEQ come from the germline V gene. Unmatched junction bases numbered 8, after V lost 6 bases and J lost 3 bases. There are 16 residues in the CDR3. The CDR3 spells CASRDSGTSVYNEQFF. CDR3 sequence (DNA): TGTGCCAGCAGAGACTCCGGGACTAGCGTCTACAATGAGCAGTTCTTC.

This chain uses TRBV4-1 with TRBJ1-3; D gene uncertain. Germline CDR1 MGHRA, CDR2 YSYEKL. The ends were cut back, 3 bases at V and 0 bases at J, with 9 bases in the middle. The CDR3 has 15 amino acids. Here the CDR3 reads CASSQSRYSGNTIYF. Written as DNA, the CDR3 is TGCGCCAGCAGCCAGTCGCGCTACTCTGGAAACACCATATATTTT.

J is TRBJ2-4 and V is TRBV2, with D unresolved. Germline loops: CDR1 SNHLY, CDR2 FYNNEI. The CDR3 loop spans 17 amino acids. V was trimmed by 2 bases and J by 1 base, leaving 15 bases between them. CDR3 residues: CASSELRQVGAKNIQYF. CDR3 nucleotide sequence: TGTGCCAGCAGTGAACTACGGCAGGTTGGGGCCAAAAACATTCAGTACTTC.

The V gene is TRBV11-2, the J gene TRBJ2-5, with a tentative D call TRBD2 (6 bases). The CDR3 extends over 13 amino acids. CDR1 is SGHAT, CDR2 FQNNGV, per germline. V lost 10 bases to trimming and J lost 4 bases, with 16 bases between them. The CDR3: CATGTSAGETQYF. The CDR3 DNA reads as TGTGCCACTGGGACTTCGGCTGGAGAGACCCAGTACTTC.

This clone was seen a handful of times. The V and J genes are TRBV30 and TRBJ1-6; 9 positions agree with TRBD1. The CDR3 sequence is 14 residues long. The germline CDR1 and CDR2 sequences are GTSNPN and SVGIG (reference sequence). With 3 bases clipped from V and 8 bases from J, the junction kept 5 bases outside the gene matches. The CDR3 DNA is TGTGCCTGGAGAGCGGGACAGGGCCATTCACCCCTCCACTTT. It specifies CAWRAGQGHSPLHF.

This clone was found once. V gene TRBV3-1 (or the pseudogene TRBV3-2) combines with J gene TRBJ2-7, with D uncertain. From germline, CDR1 is LGHDT and CDR2 YNNKEL (reference sequence). The CDR3 is made up of 13 amino acids. Trimming took 7 bases from V and 4 from J, leaving 14 bases between them. The CDR3 coding sequence is TGTGCCAGCACGATGCGACTCAAGTACGAGCAGTACGTC. This gives the protein CASTMRLKYEQYV.

This chain links TRBV2 with TRBJ1-1; D is uncertain. This CDR3 is built from 13 residues. V was trimmed by 6 bases and J by 7 bases, leaving 15 bases between them. The germline V gene encodes CDR1 SNHLY and CDR2 FYNNEI. The CDR3 spells CASSSYPRSEAFF. CDR3 nucleotides: TGTGCCAGCAGCAGCTATCCGCGGAGTGAAGCTTTCTTT.

In nucleotides, the CDR3 is TGTGCCAGCAGCACTACACCGTACAATGAGCAGTTCTTC. This encodes CASSTTPYNEQFF. The chain links TRBV5-6 to TRBJ2-1; D uncertain. V lost 4 bases, J lost 4 bases, and 9 bases lay in between. CDR1 and CDR2 (germline): SGHDT, YYEEEE. The CDR3 is made up of 13 amino acids.

This sequence joins TRBV6-6 and TRBJ2-3, with 8 bases identical to TRBD1. V lost 4 bases, J lost 2 bases, and 8 bases stayed unmatched. This CDR3 is built from 16 residues. CDR1 is MNHNY, CDR2 SVGAGI, per germline (reference sequence). The CDR3 region has the DNA TGTGCCAGCAGTTCCCCAGACAGGGGCCACACAGATACGCAGTATTTT. Its protein is CASSSPDRGHTDTQYF.

The chain employs TRBV5-1 and TRBJ2-3; D gene ambiguous. The CDR3 spans 16 residues. Looked up from germline, CDR1 is SGHRS and CDR2 is YFSETQ. Deletions cut 0 bases from V and 0 bases from J, with 11 bases between. The chain's CDR3 is CASSLDITSSTDTQYF. CDR3 DNA sequence: TGCGCCAGCAGCTTGGACATAACCTCTAGCACAGATACGCAGTATTTT.

The chain has TRBV28 and TRBJ2-5; 7 nucleotides match TRBD1. CDR1 is MDHEN and CDR2 is SYDVKM in the germline V gene. This CDR3 has 14 amino acids. J gave up 1 base and V 6 bases, and 5 bases lay outside the gene matches. The chain's CDR3 is CASSPDRSQETQYF. CDR3 sequence (DNA): TGTGCCAGCAGCCCGGACAGGAGCCAAGAGACCCAGTACTTC.

J is TRBJ1-3 and V is TRBV4-2; tentatively, D is TRBD1 (5 bases). The CDR3 is 16 residues long. V lost 0 bases and J 4 bases, leaving 13 bases between the germline ends. The germline CDR1 and CDR2 sequences are LGHNA and YNFKEQ. The CDR3 DNA reads as TGTGCCAGCAGCCAAGAATCGGGCTCAGGGGGAAACACCATATATTTT. The encoded protein is CASSQESGSGGNTIYF.

V and J are TRBV11-2 and TRBJ1-3; D is perhaps TRBD1 (5 bases). V lost 5 bases, J lost 0 bases, and 11 bases lay in between. The length of the CDR3 is 15 residues. The germline V gene has CDR1 SGHAT and CDR2 FQNNGV. CDR3 nucleotide sequence: TGTGCCAGCAGCCCACGACAGAACTCTGGAAACACCATATATTTT. Protein product: CASSPRQNSGNTIYF.

The CDR3 sequence: CASSATSGSSTDTQYF. Written as DNA, the CDR3 is TGTGCCAGCAGTGCGACTAGCGGGAGCTCCACAGATACGCAGTATTTT. This sequence joins TRBV7-9 and TRBJ2-3; 12 bases map to TRBD2. Germline V gene lookup returns CDR1 SEHNR and CDR2 FQNEAQ (reference sequence). The V and J ends lost 6 bases and 2 bases, in that order; junction bases with no gene match: 6. The CDR3 runs 16 residues.

This clone has just a few counts. The chain uses TRBV7-6 and TRBJ2-2, with a weak D call TRBD1 (6 bases). Trimming cost V 6 bases and J 5 bases, with 13 bases left between them. The CDR3 totals 14 residues. The germline gives CDR1 SGHVS, CDR2 FNYEAQ. The CDR3 loop reads CASRFRGFTGELFF. In DNA, the CDR3 is TGTGCCAGCAGATTTAGGGGGTTTACCGGGGAGCTGTTTTTT.

The chain is built from TRBV11-2 and TRBJ2-2; D is perhaps TRBD1 (5 bases). Germline CDR1 and CDR2: SGHAT and FQNNGV. CDR3 size: 15 residues. V dropped 5 bases and J dropped 4 bases, with 14 bases sitting between them. The CDR3 nucleotides read TGTGCCAGCAGCCGATGGACCCAGGGCACCGGGGAGCTGTTTTTT. This encodes CASSRWTQGTGELFF. The whole variable domain, remainder taken from reference TRBV11-2 and TRBJ2-2, is EAGVAQSPRYKIIEKRQSVAFWCNPISGHATLYWYQQILGQGPKLLIQFQNNGVVDDSQLPKDRFSAERLKGVDSTLKIQPAKLEDSAVYLCASSRWTQGTGELFFGEGSRLTVL.

This clone has only one observation. The chain recombines TRBV5-1 with TRBJ2-2; 11 bases are a match to TRBD1. The CDR3 runs to 17 residues. V lost 4 bases to trimming and J lost 3 bases; unmatched junction nucleotides: 8. The V gene's germline CDR1 is SGHRS and CDR2 YFSETQ. CDR3 nucleotides: TGCGCCAGCAGCCCCCGGACAGGGGGCGGACACACCGGGGAGCTGTTTTTT. Its translation: CASSPRTGGGHTGELFF.

V usage is TRBV24-1 and J usage is TRBJ2-7, with 10 bases identical to TRBD1. This CDR3 comprises 17 residues. Germline CDR1 KGHDR, CDR2 SFDVKD. Germline trimming cut 12 bases from V and 4 bases from J; bases unmatched to any gene: 20. The CDR3 loop reads CAPLHLHRDRGPYEQYV. The CDR3 DNA follows: TGTGCCCCCTTACACCTTCACCGGGACAGGGGTCCGTACGAGCAGTACGTC.

This clone was seen only once. The chain combines TRBV9 with TRBJ2-3; D is undetermined. The V end lost 3 bases, the J end lost 2 bases, and 7 bases lay between the germline ends. The length of the CDR3 is 13 residues. Germline CDR1 SGDLS, CDR2 YYNGEE. This CDR3 is CASSAQVTDTQYF. Here the CDR3 DNA reads TGTGCCAGCAGCGCTCAGGTCACAGATACGCAGTATTTT.

The rearrangement joins TRBV29-1 to TRBJ2-3; TRBD2 matches 14 bases. J gave up 3 bases and V 6 bases, and 2 bases lay outside the gene matches. Germline CDR1 SQVTM, CDR2 ANQGSEA. This CDR3 has 14 residues. The CDR3 sequence: CSVRLAGGTDTQYF. DNA for the CDR3: TGCAGCGTGAGACTAGCGGGAGGGACAGATACGCAGTATTTT.

This rearrangement joins TRBV2 to TRBJ1-5, with 10 bases fitting TRBD1. The CDR3 length is 15 residues. The germline V gene has CDR1 SNHLY and CDR2 FYNNEI. V lost 1 base to trimming and J lost 5 bases; unmatched junction nucleotides: 2. CDR3 residues: CASSEVGTGDQPQHF. As DNA, the CDR3 is TGTGCCAGCAGTGAAGTGGGGACAGGGGATCAGCCCCAGCATTTT.